This T cell receptor (beta chain) was obtained from a study of T cell clonality in common variable immunodeficiency. Caucasian heritage predominated among both patients and controls. Heparinized whole blood, 5 to 8 ml, came from each donor. Points from the study as a whole: Shared TCRbeta clones were fewer between CVID subjects than controls.

Produced via immunoSEQ multiplex PCR; TCRdb's table is partial and in-frame only. The profile covers over 30,000 clones, none occurring a single time. This clone was seen repeatedly, ten times or more. Its antigen is still unknown. Sequenced material: peripheral blood mononuclear cells. This clonotype originated in a person between 18 and 75 years old in good health.

CDR3 amino acids: CSASPSGGGNEQYF. The CDR3 DNA, read in part, is TGCAGTGCTAGCCCTTCCGGGGGGGGAAACGAG. J is TRBJ2-7 and V is TRBV20-1; TRBD2 aligns across 8 bases. The sequenced fragment ends 3 residues before the CDR3 boundary, so the rest is inferred from the germline J gene. Germline CDR1 DFQATT, CDR2 SNEGSKA (reference sequence). This CDR3 region has 14 residues. Trimming removed 3 bases from V and 5 bases from J; junction bases left unmatched: 9.